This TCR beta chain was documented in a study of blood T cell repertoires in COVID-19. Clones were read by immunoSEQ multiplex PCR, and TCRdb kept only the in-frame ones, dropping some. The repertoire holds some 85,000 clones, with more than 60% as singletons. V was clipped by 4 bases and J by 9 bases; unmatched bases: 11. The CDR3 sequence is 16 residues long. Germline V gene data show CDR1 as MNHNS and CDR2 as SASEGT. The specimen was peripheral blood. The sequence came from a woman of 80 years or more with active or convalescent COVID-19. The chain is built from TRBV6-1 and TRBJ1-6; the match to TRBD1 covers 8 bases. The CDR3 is CASSVVGQGAGSPLHF. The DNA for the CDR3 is TGTGCCAGCAGTGTGGTTGGGCAGGGGGCAGGTTCACCCCTCCACTTT.